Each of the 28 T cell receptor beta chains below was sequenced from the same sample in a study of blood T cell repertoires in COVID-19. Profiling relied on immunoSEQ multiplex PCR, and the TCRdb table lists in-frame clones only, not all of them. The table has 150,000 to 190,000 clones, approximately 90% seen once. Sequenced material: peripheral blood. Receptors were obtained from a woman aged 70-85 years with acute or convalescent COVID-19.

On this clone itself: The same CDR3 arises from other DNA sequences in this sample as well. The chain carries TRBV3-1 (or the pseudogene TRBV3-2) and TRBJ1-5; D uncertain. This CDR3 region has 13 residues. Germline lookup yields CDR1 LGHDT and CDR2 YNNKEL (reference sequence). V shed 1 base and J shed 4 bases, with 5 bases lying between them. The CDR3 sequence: CASSQAGNQPQHF. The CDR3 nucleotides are TGTGCCAGCAGCCAAGCAGGTAATCAGCCCCAGCATTTT.

CDR3 DNA sequence: TGTGCCAGCAGCCAAAATTCCGATCAGCCCCAGCATTTT. Residues: CASSQNSDQPQHF. The rearrangement joins TRBV3-1 (or the pseudogene TRBV3-2) to TRBJ1-5; no definite D call. This CDR3 region has 13 residues. The V gene lost 2 bases and the J gene lost 5 bases, with 7 bases spanning the gap. The V gene's germline CDR1 is LGHDT and CDR2 YNNKEL (reference sequence).

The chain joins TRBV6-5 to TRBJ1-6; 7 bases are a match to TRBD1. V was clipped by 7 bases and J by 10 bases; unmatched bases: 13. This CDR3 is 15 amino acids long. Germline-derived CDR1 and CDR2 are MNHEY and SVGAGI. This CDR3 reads CASNPSKGAGSPLHF. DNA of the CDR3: TGTGCCAGCAACCCATCGAAGGGGGCGGGATCACCCCTCCACTTT.

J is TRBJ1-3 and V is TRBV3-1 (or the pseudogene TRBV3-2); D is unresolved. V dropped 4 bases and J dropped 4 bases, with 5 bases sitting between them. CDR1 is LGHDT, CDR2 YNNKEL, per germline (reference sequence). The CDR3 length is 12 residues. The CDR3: CASSPGGNTIYF. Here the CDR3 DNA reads TGTGCCAGCAGCCCGGGGGGAAACACCATATATTTT.

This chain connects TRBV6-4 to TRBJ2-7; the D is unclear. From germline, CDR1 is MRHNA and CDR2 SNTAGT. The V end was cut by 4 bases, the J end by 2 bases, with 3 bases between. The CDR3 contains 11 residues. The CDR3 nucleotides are TGTGCCAGCAGTGCAACCTACGAGCAGTACGTC. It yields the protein CASSATYEQYV.

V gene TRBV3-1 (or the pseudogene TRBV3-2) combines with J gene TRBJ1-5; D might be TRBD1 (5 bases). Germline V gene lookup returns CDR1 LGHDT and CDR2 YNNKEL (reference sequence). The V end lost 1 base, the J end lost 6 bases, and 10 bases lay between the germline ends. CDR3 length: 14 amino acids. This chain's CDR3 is CASSQAGRSQPQHF. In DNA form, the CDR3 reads TGTGCCAGCAGCCAAGCAGGGCGAAGTCAGCCCCAGCATTTT.

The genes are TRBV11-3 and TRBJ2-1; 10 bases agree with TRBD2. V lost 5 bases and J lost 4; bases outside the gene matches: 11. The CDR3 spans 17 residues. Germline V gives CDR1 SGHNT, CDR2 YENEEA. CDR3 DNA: TGTGCCAGCAGCCGTAGCGGGGGGCCTACAGGATACAATGAGCAGTTCTTC. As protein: CASSRSGGPTGYNEQFF.

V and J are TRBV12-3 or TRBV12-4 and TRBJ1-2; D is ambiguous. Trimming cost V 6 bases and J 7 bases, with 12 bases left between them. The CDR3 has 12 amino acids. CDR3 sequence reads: CASRPTAGGYTF. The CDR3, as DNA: TGTGCCAGCAGGCCAACTGCCGGTGGCTACACCTTC.

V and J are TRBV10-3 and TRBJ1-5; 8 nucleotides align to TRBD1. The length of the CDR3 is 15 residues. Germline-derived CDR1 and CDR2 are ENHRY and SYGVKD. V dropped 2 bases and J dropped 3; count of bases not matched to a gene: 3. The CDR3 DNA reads TGTGCCATCAGTGAGGGACAGGGTGCCAATCAGCCCCAGCATTTT. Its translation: CAISEGQGANQPQHF.

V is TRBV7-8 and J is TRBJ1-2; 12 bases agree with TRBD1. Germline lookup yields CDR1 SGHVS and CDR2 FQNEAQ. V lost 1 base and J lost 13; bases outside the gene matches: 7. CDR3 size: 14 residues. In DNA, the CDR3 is TGTGCCAGCAGCTTAGGGGACAGGGGGCAAGAATCCACCTTC. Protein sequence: CASSLGDRGQESTF.

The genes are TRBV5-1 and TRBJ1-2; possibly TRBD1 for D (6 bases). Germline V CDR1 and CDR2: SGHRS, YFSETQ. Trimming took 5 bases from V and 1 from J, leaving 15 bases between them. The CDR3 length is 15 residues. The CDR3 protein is CASRYSTGNNYGYTF. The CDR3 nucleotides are TGCGCCAGCAGATATTCTACAGGGAATAACTATGGCTACACCTTC.

The CDR3 loop is CASNQDINDGYTF. The CDR3 region has the DNA TGTGCCAGCAACCAAGACATCAACGATGGCTACACCTTC. J is TRBJ1-2 and V is TRBV9; the D is unclear. Trimming left V 6 bases short and J 6 bases short, with 15 bases between. The CDR3 extends over 13 amino acids. Per germline, CDR1 SGDLS and CDR2 YYNGEE.

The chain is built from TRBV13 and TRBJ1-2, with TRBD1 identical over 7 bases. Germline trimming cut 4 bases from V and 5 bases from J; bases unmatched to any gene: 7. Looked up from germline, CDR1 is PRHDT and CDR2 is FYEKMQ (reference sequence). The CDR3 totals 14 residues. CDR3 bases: TGTGCCAGCAGCTCCGGGACAGACCTATATGGCTACACCTTC. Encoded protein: CASSSGTDLYGYTF. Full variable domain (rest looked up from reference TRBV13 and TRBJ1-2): AAGVIQSPRHLIKEKRETATLKCYPIPRHDTVYWYQQGPGQDPQFLISFYEKMQSDKGSIPDRFSAQQFSDYHSELNMSSLELGDSALYFCASSSGTDLYGYTFGSGTRLTVV.

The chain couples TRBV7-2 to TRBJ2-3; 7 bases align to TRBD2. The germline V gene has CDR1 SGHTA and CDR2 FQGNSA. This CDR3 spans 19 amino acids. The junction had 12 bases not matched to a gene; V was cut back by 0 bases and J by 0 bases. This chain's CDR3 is CASSLARGGGTTSTDTQYF. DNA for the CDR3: TGTGCCAGCAGCTTAGCGAGGGGCGGGGGAACTACTAGCACAGATACGCAGTATTTT.

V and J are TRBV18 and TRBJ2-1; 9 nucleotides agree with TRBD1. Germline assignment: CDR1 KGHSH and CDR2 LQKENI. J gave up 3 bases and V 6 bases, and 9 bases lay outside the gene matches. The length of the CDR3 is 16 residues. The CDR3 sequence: CASSPRDRVRYNEQFF. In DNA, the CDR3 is TGTGCCAGCTCCCCCCGGGACAGGGTACGCTACAATGAGCAGTTCTTC.

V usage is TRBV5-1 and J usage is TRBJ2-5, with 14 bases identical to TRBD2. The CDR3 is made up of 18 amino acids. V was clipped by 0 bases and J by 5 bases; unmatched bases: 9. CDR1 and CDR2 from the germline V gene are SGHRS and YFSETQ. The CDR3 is CASSLEAGLAGARETQYF. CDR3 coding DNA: TGCGCCAGCAGCTTGGAGGCGGGACTAGCGGGGGCCCGGGAGACCCAGTACTTC.

CDR3 protein: CASSYRDREASPLHF. The CDR3 DNA reads as TGTGCCAGCAGTTACCGGGACAGGGAAGCTTCACCCCTCCACTTT. V is TRBV6-5 and J is TRBJ1-6, with 9 bases identical to TRBD1. Germline CDR1 MNHEY, CDR2 SVGAGI. The CDR3 sequence is 15 residues long. The J segment lost 9 bases and the V segment lost 2 bases, leaving 5 bases of the junction unmatched.

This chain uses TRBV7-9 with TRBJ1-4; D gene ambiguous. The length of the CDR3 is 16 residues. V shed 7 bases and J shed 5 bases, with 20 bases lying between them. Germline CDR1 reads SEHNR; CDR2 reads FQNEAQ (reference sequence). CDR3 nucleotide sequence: TGTGCCAGCATCACTTTAGACGCGCGGCCCAATGAAAAACTGTTTTTT. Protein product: CASITLDARPNEKLFF. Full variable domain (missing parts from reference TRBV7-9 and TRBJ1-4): DTGVSQNPRHKITKRGQNVTFRCDPISEHNRLYWYRQTLGQGPEFLTYFQNEAQLEKSRLLSDRFSAERPKGSFSTLEIQRTEQGDSAMYLCASITLDARPNEKLFFGSGTQLSVL.

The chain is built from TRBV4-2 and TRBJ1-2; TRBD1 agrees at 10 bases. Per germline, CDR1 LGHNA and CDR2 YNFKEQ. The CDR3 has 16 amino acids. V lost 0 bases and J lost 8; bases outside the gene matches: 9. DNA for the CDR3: TGTGCCAGCAGCCAAGATATGGACAGGGGGTTATGGGGCTACACCTTC. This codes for CASSQDMDRGLWGYTF.

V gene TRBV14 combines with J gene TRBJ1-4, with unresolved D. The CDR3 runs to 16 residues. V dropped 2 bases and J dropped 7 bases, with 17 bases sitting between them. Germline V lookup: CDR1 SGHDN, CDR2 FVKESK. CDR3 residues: CASSQFGGKSGEKLFF. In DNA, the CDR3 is TGTGCCAGCAGCCAATTTGGAGGGAAGTCCGGTGAAAAACTGTTTTTT.

In DNA, the CDR3 is TGTGCCAGCAGGGACTATTCGGATGGCTACACCTTC. This encodes CASRDYSDGYTF. The chain couples TRBV27 to TRBJ1-2, with D hard to call. The CDR3 runs to 12 residues. The germline gives CDR1 MNHEY, CDR2 SMNVEV (reference sequence). The ends were cut back, 6 bases at V and 6 bases at J, with 11 bases in the middle.

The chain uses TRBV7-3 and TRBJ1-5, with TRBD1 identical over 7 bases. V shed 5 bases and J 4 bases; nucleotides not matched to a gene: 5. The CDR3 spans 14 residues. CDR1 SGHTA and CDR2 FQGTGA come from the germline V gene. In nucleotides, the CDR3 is TGTGCCAGCAGCCTTCAGGGGGGAAATCAGCCCCAGCATTTT. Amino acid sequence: CASSLQGGNQPQHF.

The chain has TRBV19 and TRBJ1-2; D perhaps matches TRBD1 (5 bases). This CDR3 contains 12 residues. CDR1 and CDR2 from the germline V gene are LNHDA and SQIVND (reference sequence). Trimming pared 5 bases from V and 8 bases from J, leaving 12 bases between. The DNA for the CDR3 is TGTGCCAGTAGTGACCAGGGTACCGGCTACACCTTC. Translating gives CASSDQGTGYTF.

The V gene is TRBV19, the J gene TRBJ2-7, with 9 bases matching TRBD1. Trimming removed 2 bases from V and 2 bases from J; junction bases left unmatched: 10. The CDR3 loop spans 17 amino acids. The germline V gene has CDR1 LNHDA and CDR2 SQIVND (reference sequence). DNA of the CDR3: TGTGCCAGTAGTATATCGGGGACAGGGACCATTCCCTACGAGCAGTACTTC. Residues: CASSISGTGTIPYEQYF.

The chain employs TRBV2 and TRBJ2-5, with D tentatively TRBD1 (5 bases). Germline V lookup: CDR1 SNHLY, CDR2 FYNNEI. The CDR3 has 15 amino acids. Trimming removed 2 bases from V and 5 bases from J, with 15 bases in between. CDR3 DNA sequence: TGTGCCAGCAGTGAAAGGCAGGGAATGAGGGAGACCCAGTACTTC. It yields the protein CASSERQGMRETQYF.

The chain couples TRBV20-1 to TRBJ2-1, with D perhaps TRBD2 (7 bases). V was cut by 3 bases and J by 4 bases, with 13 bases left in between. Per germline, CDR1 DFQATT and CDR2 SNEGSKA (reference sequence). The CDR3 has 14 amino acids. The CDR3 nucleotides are TGCAGTGCTAGTAGGGGGGGCCTATACAATGAGCAGTTCTTC. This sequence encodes CSASRGGLYNEQFF.

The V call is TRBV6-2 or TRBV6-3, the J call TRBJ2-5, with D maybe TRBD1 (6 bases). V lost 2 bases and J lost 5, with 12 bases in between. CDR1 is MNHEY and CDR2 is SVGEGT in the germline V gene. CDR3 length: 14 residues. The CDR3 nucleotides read TGTGCCAGCAGTTACACTGGACAGAGGGAGACCCAGTACTTC. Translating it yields CASSYTGQRETQYF.

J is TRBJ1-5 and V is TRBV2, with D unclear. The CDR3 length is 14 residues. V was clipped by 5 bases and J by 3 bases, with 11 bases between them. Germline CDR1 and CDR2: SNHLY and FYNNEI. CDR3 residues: CASSPAAANQPQHF. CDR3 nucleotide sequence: TGTGCCAGCAGTCCCGCGGCAGCCAATCAGCCCCAGCATTTT.